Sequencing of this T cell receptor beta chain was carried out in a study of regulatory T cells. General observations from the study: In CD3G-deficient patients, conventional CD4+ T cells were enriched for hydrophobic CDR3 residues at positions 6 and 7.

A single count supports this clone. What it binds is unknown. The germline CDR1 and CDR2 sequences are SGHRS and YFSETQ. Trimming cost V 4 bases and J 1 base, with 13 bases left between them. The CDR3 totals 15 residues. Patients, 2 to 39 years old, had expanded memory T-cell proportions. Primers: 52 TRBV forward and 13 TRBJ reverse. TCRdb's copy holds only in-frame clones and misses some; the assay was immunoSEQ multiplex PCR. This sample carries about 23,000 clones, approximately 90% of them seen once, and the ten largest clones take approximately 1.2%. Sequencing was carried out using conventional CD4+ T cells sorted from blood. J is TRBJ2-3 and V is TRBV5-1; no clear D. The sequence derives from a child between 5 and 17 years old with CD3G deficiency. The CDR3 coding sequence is TGCGCCAGCAGCCGAGGATACCGCGGCACAGATACGCAGTATTTT. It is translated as CASSRGYRGTDTQYF.